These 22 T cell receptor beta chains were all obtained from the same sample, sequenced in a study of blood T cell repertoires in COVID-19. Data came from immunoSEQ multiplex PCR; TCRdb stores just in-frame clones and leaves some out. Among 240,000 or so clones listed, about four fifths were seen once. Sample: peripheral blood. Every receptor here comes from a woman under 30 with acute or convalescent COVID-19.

CDR3: CASSLGGISNQPQHF. For the CDR3, the DNA is TGCGCCAGCAGCTTGGGAGGGATCAGCAATCAGCCCCAGCATTTT. The chain combines TRBV5-1 with TRBJ1-5; no clear D gene. The CDR3 has 15 amino acids. Germline V gives CDR1 SGHRS, CDR2 YFSETQ. V was pared by 0 bases and J by 1 base, with 8 bases between.

The CDR3 loop is CASTKSQGRGQPQHF. In DNA, the CDR3 is TGTGCCAGCACCAAGAGTCAGGGGAGAGGTCAGCCCCAGCATTTT. The rearrangement links TRBV6-5 to TRBJ1-5; D may be TRBD1 (6 bases). Germline V gene sequence: CDR1 MNHEY, CDR2 SVGAGI. The CDR3 consists of 15 residues. Trimming removed 7 bases at V and 6 bases at J, with 19 bases between.

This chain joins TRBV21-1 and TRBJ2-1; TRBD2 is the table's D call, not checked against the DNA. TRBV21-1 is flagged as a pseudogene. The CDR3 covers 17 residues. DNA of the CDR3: TGTGCCAGCAGCAAAGGGACTAGCGGATCGGCCTACAATGAGCAGTTCTTC. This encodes CASSKGTSGSAYNEQFF.

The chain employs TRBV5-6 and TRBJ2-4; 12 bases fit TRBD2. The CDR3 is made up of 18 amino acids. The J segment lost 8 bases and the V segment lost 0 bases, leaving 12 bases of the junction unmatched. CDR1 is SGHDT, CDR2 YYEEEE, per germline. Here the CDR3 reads CASSLAGLAGGLRDIQYF. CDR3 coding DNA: TGTGCCAGCAGCTTGGCCGGGCTAGCGGGAGGGCTGCGAGACATTCAGTACTTC.

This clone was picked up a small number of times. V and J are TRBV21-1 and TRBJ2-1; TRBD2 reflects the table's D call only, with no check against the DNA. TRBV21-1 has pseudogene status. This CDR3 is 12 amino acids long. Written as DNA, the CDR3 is TGTGCCAGCAGCGCGCCTAGCAATGAGCAGTTCTTC. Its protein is CASSAPSNEQFF.

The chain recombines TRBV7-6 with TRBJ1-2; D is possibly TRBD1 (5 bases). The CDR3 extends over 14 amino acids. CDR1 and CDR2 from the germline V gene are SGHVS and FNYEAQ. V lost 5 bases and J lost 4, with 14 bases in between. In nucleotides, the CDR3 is TGTGCCAGCAGCGCGGTGTGGGGGGGCTATGGCTACACCTTC. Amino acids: CASSAVWGGYGYTF.

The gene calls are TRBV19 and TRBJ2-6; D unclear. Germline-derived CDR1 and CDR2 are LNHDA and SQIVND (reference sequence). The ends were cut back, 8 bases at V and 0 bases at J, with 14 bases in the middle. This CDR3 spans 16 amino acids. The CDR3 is CASGGQANSGANVLTF. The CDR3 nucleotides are TGTGCCAGTGGTGGTCAGGCAAACTCTGGGGCCAACGTCCTGACTTTC.

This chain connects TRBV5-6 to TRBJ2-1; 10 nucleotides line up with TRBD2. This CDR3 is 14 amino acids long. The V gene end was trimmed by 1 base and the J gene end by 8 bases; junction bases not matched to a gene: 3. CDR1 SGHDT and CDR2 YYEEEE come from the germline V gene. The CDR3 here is CASSLTSGMHEQFF. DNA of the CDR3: TGTGCCAGCAGCTTGACTAGCGGGATGCATGAGCAGTTCTTC.

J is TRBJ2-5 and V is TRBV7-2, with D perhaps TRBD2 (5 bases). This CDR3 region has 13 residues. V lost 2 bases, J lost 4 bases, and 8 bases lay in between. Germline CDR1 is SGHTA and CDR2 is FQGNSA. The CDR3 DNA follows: TGTGCCAGCAGCTTAACTAGTGGAGAGACCCAGTACTTC. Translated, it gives CASSLTSGETQYF.

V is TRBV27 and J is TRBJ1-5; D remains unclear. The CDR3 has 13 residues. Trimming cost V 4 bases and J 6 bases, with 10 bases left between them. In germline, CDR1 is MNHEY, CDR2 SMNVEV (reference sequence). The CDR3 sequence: CASSSLASQPQHF. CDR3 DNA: TGTGCCAGCAGTTCATTAGCAAGTCAGCCCCAGCATTTT.

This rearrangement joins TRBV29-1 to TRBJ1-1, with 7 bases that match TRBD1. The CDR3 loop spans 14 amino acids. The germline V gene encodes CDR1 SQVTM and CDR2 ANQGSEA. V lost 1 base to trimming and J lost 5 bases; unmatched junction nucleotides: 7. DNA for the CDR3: TGCAGCGTTGAAGTCCAGGGGGAGAGGACTGAAGCTTTCTTT. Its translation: CSVEVQGERTEAFF.

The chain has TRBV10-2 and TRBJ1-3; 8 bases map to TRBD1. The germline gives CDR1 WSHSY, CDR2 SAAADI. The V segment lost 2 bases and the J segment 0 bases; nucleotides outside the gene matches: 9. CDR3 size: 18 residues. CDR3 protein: CASSEPWTGYNSGNTIYF. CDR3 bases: TGCGCCAGCAGTGAGCCCTGGACAGGGTATAACTCTGGAAACACCATATATTTT.

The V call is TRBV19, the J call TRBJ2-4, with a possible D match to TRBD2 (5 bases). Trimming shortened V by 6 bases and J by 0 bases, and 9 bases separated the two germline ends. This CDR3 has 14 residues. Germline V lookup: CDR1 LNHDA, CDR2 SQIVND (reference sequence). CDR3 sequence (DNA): TGTGCCAGTAGAGGACTCCAAGCCAAAAACATTCAGTACTTC. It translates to CASRGLQAKNIQYF.

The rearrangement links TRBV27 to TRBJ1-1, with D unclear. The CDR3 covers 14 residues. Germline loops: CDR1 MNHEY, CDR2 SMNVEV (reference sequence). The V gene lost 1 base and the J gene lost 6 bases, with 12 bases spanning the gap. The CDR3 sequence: CASSLLGLSAEAFF. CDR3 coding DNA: TGTGCCAGCAGTTTATTAGGACTGAGCGCTGAAGCTTTCTTT.

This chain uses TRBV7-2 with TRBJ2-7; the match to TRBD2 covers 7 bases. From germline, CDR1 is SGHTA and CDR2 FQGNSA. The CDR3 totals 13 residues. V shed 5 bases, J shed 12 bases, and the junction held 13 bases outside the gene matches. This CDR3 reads CASSPAGRTIGYF. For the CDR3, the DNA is TGTGCCAGCAGCCCAGCGGGACGGACGATTGGGTACTTC. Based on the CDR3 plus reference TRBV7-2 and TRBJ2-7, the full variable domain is GAGVSQSPSNKVTEKGKDVELRCDPISGHTALYWYRQSLGQGLEFLIYFQGNSAPDKSGLPSDRFSAERTGGSVSTLTIQRTQQEDSAVYLCASSPAGRTIGYFGPGTRLTVT.

The DNA for the CDR3 is TGTGCCAGCAGCGTAGGGGGACTACCACCCAAAGAGACCCAGTACTTC. Translating gives CASSVGGLPPKETQYF. The chain is built from TRBV9 and TRBJ2-5; 7 nucleotides agree with TRBD2. Germline V gene sequence: CDR1 SGDLS, CDR2 YYNGEE. J lost 3 bases, V lost 0 bases, and 8 bases had no gene match. The CDR3 is 16 residues long.

The CDR3 coding sequence is TGTGCCAGCAGCCAATTGACGGGGGTTAGGGGCTACACCTTC. It specifies CASSQLTGVRGYTF. The J gene is TRBJ1-2, the V gene TRBV16; D might be TRBD1 (5 bases). CDR3 length: 14 amino acids. CDR1 KGHSY and CDR2 FQNENV come from the germline V gene. The V end lost 1 base, the J end lost 8 bases, and 14 bases lay between the germline ends.

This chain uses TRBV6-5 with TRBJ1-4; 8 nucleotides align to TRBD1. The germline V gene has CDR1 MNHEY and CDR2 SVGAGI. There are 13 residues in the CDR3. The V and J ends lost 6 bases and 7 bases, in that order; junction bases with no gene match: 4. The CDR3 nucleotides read TGTGCCAGCAGACCTACAGGGGGTGAAAAACTGTTTTTT. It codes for CASRPTGGEKLFF.

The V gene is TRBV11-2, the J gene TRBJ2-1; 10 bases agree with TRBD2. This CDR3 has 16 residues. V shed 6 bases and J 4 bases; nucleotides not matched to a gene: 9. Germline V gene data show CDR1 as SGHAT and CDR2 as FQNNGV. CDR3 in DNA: TGTGCCAGCAGGGGTCTAGCGGGAGCGGGATACAATGAGCAGTTCTTC. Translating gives CASRGLAGAGYNEQFF.

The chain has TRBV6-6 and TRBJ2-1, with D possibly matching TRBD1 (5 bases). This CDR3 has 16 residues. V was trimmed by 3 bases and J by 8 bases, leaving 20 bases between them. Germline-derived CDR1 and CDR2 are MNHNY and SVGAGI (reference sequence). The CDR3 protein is CASSYGRAERGDEQFF. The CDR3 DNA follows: TGTGCCAGCAGTTATGGTAGGGCCGAAAGGGGCGATGAGCAGTTCTTC.

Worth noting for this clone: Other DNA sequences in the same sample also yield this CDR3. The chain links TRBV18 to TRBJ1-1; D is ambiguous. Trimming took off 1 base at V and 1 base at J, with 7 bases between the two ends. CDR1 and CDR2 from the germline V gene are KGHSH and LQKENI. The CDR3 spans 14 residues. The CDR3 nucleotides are TGTGCCAGCTCACCACGCACAGAGAACACTGAAGCTTTCTTT. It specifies CASSPRTENTEAFF.

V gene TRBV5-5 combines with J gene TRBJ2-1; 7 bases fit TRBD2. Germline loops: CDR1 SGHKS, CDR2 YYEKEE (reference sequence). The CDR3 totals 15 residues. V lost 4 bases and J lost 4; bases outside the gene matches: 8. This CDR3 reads CASSPFRLAYNEQFF. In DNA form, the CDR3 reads TGTGCCAGCAGCCCATTCCGACTAGCTTACAATGAGCAGTTCTTC.